A single sample is the source of the 15 T cell receptor beta chains below, sequenced in a study of blood T cell repertoires in COVID-19. TCRdb's copy holds only in-frame clones and misses some; the assay was immunoSEQ multiplex PCR. This sample carries tens of thousands of clones, around four fifths of them seen once, and the ten largest clones take around a sixth. The sequenced sample consisted of peripheral blood. All receptors derive from a woman aged 80 or over with acute or convalescent COVID-19.

This clone was recorded only once. The chain uses TRBV6-5 and TRBJ2-7; 10 nucleotides line up with TRBD2. Germline V gene data show CDR1 as MNHEY and CDR2 as SVGAGI. The CDR3 length is 16 residues. The ends lost 0 bases at V and 5 bases at J; junction bases unmatched: 7. CDR3 nucleotides: TGTGCCAGCAGTTACTCGCTTAGCGGGGGGCTCAACGAGCAGTACTTC. Translation: CASSYSLSGGLNEQYF.

The chain carries TRBV29-1 and TRBJ1-1, with unresolved D. Germline values: CDR1 SQVTM, CDR2 ANQGSEA. The V end was cut by 0 bases, the J end by 8 bases, with 13 bases between. The CDR3 loop spans 13 amino acids. The CDR3 region is CSVEDQVPGEAFF. The CDR3, as DNA: TGCAGCGTTGAAGATCAAGTGCCGGGGGAAGCTTTCTTT.

This clone was seen once. The rearrangement links TRBV9 to TRBJ1-1; D is undetermined. The CDR3 length is 16 residues. Trimming shortened V by 0 bases and J by 0 bases, and 12 bases separated the two germline ends. Germline V lookup: CDR1 SGDLS, CDR2 YYNGEE. CDR3 DNA sequence: TGTGCCAGCAGCGTAGCTGAGGCAGAGATGAACACTGAAGCTTTCTTT. Amino acids: CASSVAEAEMNTEAFF.

V gene TRBV6-1 combines with J gene TRBJ2-5; 7 bases map to TRBD2. The trim removed 0 bases at V and 7 bases at J, leaving 5 bases unmatched. This CDR3 has 14 amino acids. CDR1 is MNHNS, CDR2 SASEGT, per germline. In DNA form, the CDR3 reads TGTGCCAGCAGTGAAGCGCTACCGGGGGGGACCCAGTACTTC. It encodes CASSEALPGGTQYF.

This chain links TRBV7-9 with TRBJ1-2; D perhaps matches TRBD1 (6 bases). The CDR3 contains 14 residues. The germline V and J ends were trimmed by 5 bases and 4 bases, with 14 bases remaining between them. CDR1 and CDR2 (germline): SEHNR, FQNEAQ (reference sequence). The CDR3 is CASSPTTGPYGYTF. CDR3 nucleotide sequence: TGTGCCAGCAGCCCGACGACAGGCCCCTATGGCTACACCTTC.

This sequence joins TRBV11-3 and TRBJ2-7, with 7 positions matching TRBD1. V trimming: 6 bases; J trimming: 0 bases; junction bases outside the gene matches: 11. The CDR3 runs 16 residues. Germline V gene lookup returns CDR1 SGHNT and CDR2 YENEEA. CDR3 loop: CASSSYGTASSYEQYF. The CDR3 DNA is TGTGCCAGCAGTTCCTATGGGACAGCGAGCTCCTACGAGCAGTACTTC.

The gene calls are TRBV30 and TRBJ1-2; TRBD1 matches 8 bases. This CDR3 has 15 residues. The germline V gene encodes CDR1 GTSNPN and CDR2 SVGIG (reference sequence). Trimming took 0 bases from V and 4 from J; bases not matched to a gene: 7. The CDR3 DNA sequence: TGTGCCTGGAGTGTAACAGGGGGAAGAGGCTATGGCTACACCTTC. This gives the protein CAWSVTGGRGYGYTF.

CDR3 sequence reads: CASSNRASGANTGELFF. CDR3 DNA: TGTGCCAGCTCGAACCGGGCGAGCGGGGCCAACACCGGGGAGCTGTTTTTT. The chain couples TRBV18 to TRBJ2-2; TRBD2 aligns across 7 bases. The ends lost 6 bases at V and 2 bases at J; junction bases unmatched: 12. The CDR3 has 17 amino acids. CDR1 KGHSH and CDR2 LQKENI come from the germline V gene.

The CDR3 DNA reads as TGTGCCAGCAGTTTAGTCCTAGTGGGGACCCAGTACTTC. Protein: CASSLVLVGTQYF. This chain joins TRBV12-3 or TRBV12-4 and TRBJ2-5; no definite D call. CDR3 length: 13 residues. V was cut by 1 base and J by 7 bases, with 10 bases left in between.

V usage is TRBV5-1 and J usage is TRBJ2-5; TRBD2 agrees at 11 bases. J was trimmed by 1 base and V by 3 bases; bases with no gene match: 2. The CDR3 is made up of 15 amino acids. Looked up from germline, CDR1 is SGHRS and CDR2 is YFSETQ. CDR3 in amino acids: CASSSGTSGQETQYF. CDR3 in DNA: TGCGCCAGCAGCTCCGGGACTAGCGGCCAAGAGACCCAGTACTTC. Complete variable domain (other parts from reference TRBV5-1 and TRBJ2-5): KAGVTQTPRYLIKTRGQQVTLSCSPISGHRSVSWYQQTPGQGLQFLFEYFSETQRNKGNFPGRFSGRQFSNSRSEMNVSTLELGDSALYLCASSSGTSGQETQYFGPGTRLLVL.

CDR3 nucleotides: TGTGCCACCAGCAGAGAAACGGCAGGATCTGCCTACGAGCAGTACTTC. Amino acids: CATSRETAGSAYEQYF. The chain employs TRBV15 and TRBJ2-7; D is unresolved. This CDR3 is built from 16 residues. Germline CDR1 LNHNV, CDR2 YYDKDF (reference sequence). V dropped 0 bases and J dropped 2 bases, with 14 bases sitting between them.

V and J are TRBV2 and TRBJ1-1; D is possibly TRBD1 (6 bases). The germline V and J ends were trimmed by 6 bases and 5 bases, with 16 bases remaining between them. Per the germline V gene, CDR1 is SNHLY and CDR2 is FYNNEI. The CDR3 is made up of 14 amino acids. CDR3 region: CASSTEQGITEAFF. In nucleotides, the CDR3 is TGTGCCAGCAGCACCGAACAGGGAATTACTGAAGCTTTCTTT.

This clone was picked up a small number of times. The chain couples TRBV7-6 to TRBJ2-7; tentatively, D is TRBD1 (6 bases). With 1 base removed from V and 6 bases from J, the gap between germline ends came to 10 bases. CDR1 is SGHVS, CDR2 FNYEAQ, per germline. The CDR3 is 13 residues long. The CDR3 DNA reads TGTGCCAGCAGCTTAGGGGGGCGGGCCGAGCAGTACTTC. Its protein is CASSLGGRAEQYF.

On this clone: The same CDR3 is also encoded by other DNA sequences in this sample. V usage is TRBV12-3 or TRBV12-4 and J usage is TRBJ1-4; TRBD1 matches 9 bases. The CDR3 extends over 11 amino acids. Losses at the gene ends were 6 bases for V and 11 bases for J; bases not matched to a gene: 1. CDR3 coding DNA: TGTGCCAGCAGAGGACAGGGGAAACTGTTTTTT. Its protein is CASRGQGKLFF.

The count of this clone is one. CDR3 amino acids: CASSFLLQGPNEKLFF. The DNA of the CDR3 is TGCGCCAGCAGCTTCCTCTTACAGGGGCCAAATGAAAAACTGTTTTTT. The rearrangement links TRBV5-1 to TRBJ1-4; 7 nucleotides agree with TRBD1. Germline V gene lookup returns CDR1 SGHRS and CDR2 YFSETQ. V lost 2 bases to trimming and J lost 5 bases; unmatched junction nucleotides: 9. The CDR3 length is 16 residues.